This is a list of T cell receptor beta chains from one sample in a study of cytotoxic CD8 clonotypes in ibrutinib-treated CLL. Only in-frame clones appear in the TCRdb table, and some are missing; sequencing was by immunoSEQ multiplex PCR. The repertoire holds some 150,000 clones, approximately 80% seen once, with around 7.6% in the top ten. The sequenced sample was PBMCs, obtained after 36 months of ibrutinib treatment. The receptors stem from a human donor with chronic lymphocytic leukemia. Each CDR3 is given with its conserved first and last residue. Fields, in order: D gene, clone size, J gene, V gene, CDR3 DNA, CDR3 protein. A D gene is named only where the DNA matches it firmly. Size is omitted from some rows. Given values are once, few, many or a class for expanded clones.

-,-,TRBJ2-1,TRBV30,TGTGCCTGGGAGGGGGTGGTCAATGAGCAGTTCTTC,CAWEGVVNEQFF
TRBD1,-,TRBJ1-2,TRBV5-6,TGTGCCAGCAGCTTGGTAAACAGGGGCGTAGACTATGGCTACACCTTC,CASSLVNRGVDYGYTF
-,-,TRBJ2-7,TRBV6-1,TGTGCCAGCAGTCTTTATAGCGAGCAGTACTTC,CASSLYSEQYF
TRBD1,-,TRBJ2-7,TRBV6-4,TGTGCCAGCAGTATAAGGACAGGGCCCTACGAGCAGTACTTC,CASSIRTGPYEQYF
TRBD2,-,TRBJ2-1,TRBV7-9,TGTGCCAGCAGCTTTAGGGCGGGAGGGCCCTACAATGAGCAGTTCTTC,CASSFRAGGPYNEQFF
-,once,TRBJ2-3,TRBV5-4,TGTGCCAGCAGCTTGGGGCTTAGCACAGATACGCAGTATTTT,CASSLGLSTDTQYF
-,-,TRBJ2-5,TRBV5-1,TGCGCCAGCAGCTTGGGGCAGGGGGAGGGAGAGACCCAGTACTTC,CASSLGQGEGETQYF
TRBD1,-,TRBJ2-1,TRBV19,TGTGCCAGTATGAAAGGGGGCAGTGAGCAGTTCTTC,CASMKGGSEQFF
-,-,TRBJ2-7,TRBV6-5,TGTGCCAGCAGTTACGGAAGGGGCTACGAGCAGTACTTC,CASSYGRGYEQYF
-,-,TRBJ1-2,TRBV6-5,TGTGCCAGCAGTTACTCGAGACAGTCCTATGGCTACACCTTC,CASSYSRQSYGYTF
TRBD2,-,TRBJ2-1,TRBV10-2,TGCGCCAGCACGGATAGCGGGAGGGGCGAGCAGTTCTTC,CASTDSGRGEQFF